Following are 14 T cell receptor beta chains from one sample sequenced in a study of control samples from healthy donors and cancer patients. Here immunoSEQ multiplex PCR was the method, and the copy in TCRdb shows in-frame clones only, minus some. The data show under 100,000 clones, just over 90% seen once. Sample: blood. These receptors all stem from a woman in her thirties in good health.

For the CDR3, the DNA is TGTGCCAGCAGCCCAGGCTGGAGGACGGTAGCTTTCTTT. Translation: CASSPGWRTVAFF. This chain joins TRBV28 and TRBJ1-1; D not certain. Germline lookup yields CDR1 MDHEN and CDR2 SYDVKM. Trimming cost V 6 bases and J 10 bases, with 18 bases left between them. This CDR3 has 13 residues.

The genes are TRBV30 and TRBJ1-2, with D perhaps matching TRBD1 (5 bases). Trimming pared 5 bases from V and 5 bases from J, leaving 21 bases between. This CDR3 spans 15 amino acids. The germline CDR1 and CDR2 sequences are GTSNPN and SVGIG (reference sequence). The CDR3 coding sequence is TGTGCCTGGTCCTTGGGGCCGGCGGCGGGGTATGGCTACACCTTC. Its translation: CAWSLGPAAGYGYTF.

The chain uses TRBV19 and TRBJ2-7, with D possibly being TRBD1 or TRBD2 (6 bases each). Germline CDR1 reads LNHDA; CDR2 reads SQIVND (reference sequence). Trimming shortened V by 5 bases and J by 3 bases, and 17 bases separated the two germline ends. The CDR3 contains 15 residues. CDR3: CASSGETGGGYEQYF. The CDR3 nucleotides are TGTGCCAGTAGTGGAGAGACAGGAGGGGGCTACGAGCAGTACTTC.

The V and J genes are TRBV5-1 and TRBJ2-1; D not certain. V lost 0 bases and J 6 bases, leaving 13 bases between the germline ends. Germline CDR1 SGHRS, CDR2 YFSETQ. This CDR3 spans 15 amino acids. The CDR3 nucleotides read TGCGCCAGCAGCTTGGACAGCGCTTTTACCAATGAGCAGTTCTTC. Protein product: CASSLDSAFTNEQFF.

V gene TRBV24-1 combines with J gene TRBJ2-3, with 14 bases matching TRBD2. The V segment lost 4 bases and the J segment 0 bases; nucleotides outside the gene matches: 5. CDR1 is KGHDR and CDR2 is SFDVKD in the germline V gene. The CDR3 spans 18 residues. The CDR3 protein is CATSDRGTSGGSTDTQYF. The DNA of the CDR3 is TGTGCCACCAGTGACCGGGGGACTAGCGGGGGAAGCACAGATACGCAGTATTTT.

The genes are TRBV5-1 and TRBJ2-7; D is unclear. This CDR3 is 11 amino acids long. Germline CDR1 reads SGHRS; CDR2 reads YFSETQ. V lost 8 bases and J 2 bases, leaving 8 bases between the germline ends. CDR3 nucleotides: TGCGCCAGTAGTGCGGCCTACGAGCAGTACTTC. As protein: CASSAAYEQYF.

V and J are TRBV30 and TRBJ1-1; D ambiguous. The ends were cut back, 0 bases at V and 2 bases at J, with 16 bases in the middle. Germline V gene data show CDR1 as GTSNPN and CDR2 as SVGIG (reference sequence). The CDR3 contains 16 residues. The CDR3 nucleotides are TGTGCCTGGAGTGTTCCCAAATACCGAATTAACACTGAAGCTTTCTTT. It yields the protein CAWSVPKYRINTEAFF.

The rearrangement uses TRBV7-3 and TRBJ2-1; D not certain. Germline V CDR1 and CDR2: SGHTA, FQGTGA. The V and J ends lost 0 bases and 5 bases respectively, with 8 bases between them. This CDR3 region has 14 residues. CDR3 nucleotides: TGTGCCAGCAGCTTAACCTCGGTAAACAATGAGCAGTTCTTC. Protein product: CASSLTSVNNEQFF.

The J gene is TRBJ1-4, the V gene TRBV5-5; D unclear. The CDR3 has 14 amino acids. Germline V gene lookup returns CDR1 SGHKS and CDR2 YYEKEE (reference sequence). Trimming took 0 bases from V and 4 from J, leaving 7 bases between them. CDR3 nucleotides: TGTGCCAGCAGCTTGGGACGGGATAATGAAAAACTGTTTTTT. This gives the protein CASSLGRDNEKLFF. Full variable domain (missing parts from reference TRBV5-5 and TRBJ1-4): DAGVTQSPTHLIKTRGQQVTLRCSPISGHKSVSWYQQVLGQGPQFIFQYYEKEERGRGNFPDRFSARQFPNYSSELNVNALLLGDSALYLCASSLGRDNEKLFFGSGTQLSVL.

The chain couples TRBV28 to TRBJ1-5, with D maybe TRBD1 (5 bases). Germline V lookup: CDR1 MDHEN, CDR2 SYDVKM. Trimming stripped 6 bases from V and 2 bases from J, with 11 bases between. CDR3 size: 14 residues. In DNA, the CDR3 is TGTGCCAGCAGCCCTGGGGGGGGCAATCAGCCCCAGCATTTT. This encodes CASSPGGGNQPQHF. The full variable domain, with the rest looked up from reference TRBV28 and TRBJ1-5, is DVKVTQSSRYLVKRTGEKVFLECVQDMDHENMFWYRQDPGLGLRLIYFSYDVKMKEKGDIPEGYSVSREKKERFSLILESASTNQTSMYLCASSPGGGNQPQHFGDGTRLSIL.

The chain is built from TRBV5-1 and TRBJ1-4; D is undetermined. The CDR3 is 15 amino acids. Germline CDR1 reads SGHRS; CDR2 reads YFSETQ. Trimming took off 2 bases at V and 7 bases at J, with 15 bases between the two ends. CDR3 DNA sequence: TGCGCCAGCAGCTTTGGCCCTGGACGTGGTGAAAAACTGTTTTTT. Translation: CASSFGPGRGEKLFF.

About this clone: At one of its ends the junction is not consistent with the germline gene, which may arise from a read error. The chain employs TRBV6-6 and TRBJ1-6; D gene unclear. Germline CDR1 and CDR2: MNHNY and SVGAGI (reference sequence). The CDR3 has 16 residues. CDR3 amino acids: CASRYDARDGVSPLHF. CDR3 in DNA: TGTGCCAGCCGTTATGATGCTCGAGACGGAGTTTCACCCCTCCACTTT.

Concerning this clone itself: The junction departs from the called germline gene at one end, perhaps through a read error. The chain employs TRBV7-7 and TRBJ2-1, with 8 bases lining up with TRBD2. Germline V gives CDR1 SSHAT, CDR2 FNYEAQ (reference sequence). This CDR3 is built from 15 residues. Here the CDR3 DNA reads TGTGCTAGCAGCTTAGATTTAGGGACTAGAGATGAGCAGTTCTTC. This translates into CASSLDLGTRDEQFF. Combining the CDR3 with reference TRBV7-7 and TRBJ2-1 gives the whole variable domain GAGVSQSPRYKVTKRGQDVTLRCDPISSHATLYWYQQALGQGPEFLTYFNYEAQPDKSGLPSDRFSAERPEGSISTLTIQRTEQRDSAMYRCASSLDLGTRDEQFFGPGTRLTVL.

The V gene is TRBV29-1, the J gene TRBJ2-3; 7 positions match TRBD1. This CDR3 region has 14 residues. CDR1 SQVTM and CDR2 ANQGSEA come from the germline V gene. Losses at the gene ends were 4 bases for V and 7 bases for J; bases not matched to a gene: 11. CDR3 bases: TGCAGCGTTGGGCCCCCAACAGGGGATCATACGCAGTATTTT. It yields the protein CSVGPPTGDHTQYF.